These T cell receptor beta chains were read from a single sample in a study of blood T cell repertoires in COVID-19. Sequencing was performed with immunoSEQ multiplex PCR; in TCRdb, only in-frame clones are kept and a portion is missing. The sample shows 90,000 to 100,000 clones, 75% to 95% of them seen only once. Sequenced: peripheral blood. The receptors here all came from a man between 50 and 59 years old with acute or convalescent COVID-19. Each CDR3 is given with its conserved first and last residue. Each record gives: D gene, clone size, V gene, J gene, CDR3 length, CDR3 DNA, CDR3 protein. The D gene is left open where the match is weak. Clone size is shown for a subset of rows, as once, few, many or a class of expanded clone.

TRBD1,once,TRBV7-2,TRBJ2-6,16,TGTGCCAGCAGCCCGGGACAGGGGGCCGGGGCCAACGTCCTGACTTTC,CASSPGQGAGANVLTF
TRBD1,-,TRBV27,TRBJ1-6,15,TGTGCCAGCAGCCTACAGGGGCCCTATAATTCACCCCTCCACTTT,CASSLQGPYNSPLHF
-,-,TRBV5-6,TRBJ2-7,13,TGTGCCAGCAGCTTCGCAGGGGCCTACGAGCAGTACTTC,CASSFAGAYEQYF
TRBD2,-,TRBV19,TRBJ2-7,16,TGTGCCAGTAGTATCGGCCCACGCGCGGGAGGATACGAGCAGTACTTC,CASSIGPRAGGYEQYF
TRBD1,-,TRBV20-1,TRBJ1-3,14,TGCAGTGCTAGTTGGGGACAGGGTGAAAACACCATATATTTT,CSASWGQGENTIYF
TRBD1,-,TRBV4-1,TRBJ1-1,12,TGCGCCAGCAGTCCCCAGGGGGCTGAAGCTTTCTTT,CASSPQGAEAFF
-,-,TRBV5-1,TRBJ1-1,15,TGCGCCAGCAGCTTGGCTCTTCTCGGGAACACTGAAGCTTTCTTT,CASSLALLGNTEAFF
-,once,TRBV7-2,TRBJ2-2,14,TGTGCCAGCAGCTTAGCAGGGGGCACCGGGGAGCTGTTTTTT,CASSLAGGTGELFF
-,-,TRBV19,TRBJ2-7,14,TGTGCCAGTAGTATTTCGACAGGCTCCTACGAGCAGTACTTC,CASSISTGSYEQYF
-,-,TRBV6-2/TRBV6-3,TRBJ1-2,15,TGTGCCAGCAGTTATGAGTATTCGGGGAGGAGGAGCTACACCTTC,CASSYEYSGRRSYTF
-,-,TRBV10-3,TRBJ1-2,16,TGTGCCATCAGTGAGGAGGCAATTCGTCCCTACTATGGCTACACCTTC,CAISEEAIRPYYGYTF
TRBD1,-,TRBV19,TRBJ1-5,16,TGTGCCAGTAGTATCCGAGACAGGGTTCTTCGTCAGCCCCAGCATTTT,CASSIRDRVLRQPQHF
TRBD1,-,TRBV6-5,TRBJ2-2,14,TGTGCCAGCAGCCGGGACAGGTCAAACGGGGAGCTGTTTTTT,CASSRDRSNGELFF
TRBD2,-,TRBV7-2,TRBJ2-7,15,TGTGCCAGCAGCGCCCCGGGACTAGCGATTTACGAGCAGTACTTC,CASSAPGLAIYEQYF
-,-,TRBV30,TRBJ1-6,14,TGTGCCTGGAGTGTAGACAGGTCGAATTCACCCCTCCACTTT,CAWSVDRSNSPLHF
TRBD2,-,TRBV19,TRBJ2-2,17,TGTGCCAGTAGAGCGCCGGGACTAGCGGCGAACACCGGGGAGCTGTTTTTT,CASRAPGLAANTGELFF
-,-,TRBV6-5,TRBJ1-2,14,TGTGCCAGCAGTTACGAAGGGGCAGGCTATGGCTACACCTTC,CASSYEGAGYGYTF
TRBD1,-,TRBV7-9,TRBJ1-2,14,TGTGCCAGCAGCCCGGGACAGGAGTCTTATGGCTACACCTTC,CASSPGQESYGYTF
TRBD1,-,TRBV27,TRBJ2-7,15,TGTGCCAGCAGGCTTTTAAGGACAGGGGTTTACGAGCAGTACTTC,CASRLLRTGVYEQYF
-,-,TRBV30,TRBJ1-5,15,TGTGCCTGGAGTGGGGTGGGCGGGAGCAATCAGCCCCAGCATTTT,CAWSGVGGSNQPQHF
TRBD2,-,TRBV27,TRBJ2-3,19,TGTGCCAGCCAAAACTCCCCGGGACTAGCGGGGTTTAGCACAGATACGCAGTATTTT,CASQNSPGLAGFSTDTQYF
-,-,TRBV11-3,TRBJ1-4,12,TGTGCCAGCAGCTTAGTAAATGAAAAACTGTTTTTT,CASSLVNEKLFF
-,-,TRBV19,TRBJ2-5,12,TGTGCCAGTAGTTTCAGGGGAGAGACCCAGTACTTC,CASSFRGETQYF
-,-,TRBV3-1/TRBV3-2,TRBJ1-2,13,TGTGCCAGCAGCCCTAATAGAGGGGGTGGCTACACCTTC,CASSPNRGGGYTF
TRBD2,-,TRBV3-1/TRBV3-2,TRBJ2-7,16,TGTGCCAGCAGCCGGGGGACTAGCGGGAGAACCTACGAGCAGTACTTC,CASSRGTSGRTYEQYF
TRBD1,once,TRBV19,TRBJ2-5,13,TGTGCCAGTACCGGACAGGATGGGGGGACCCAGTACTTC,CASTGQDGGTQYF
-,-,TRBV29-1,TRBJ1-1,13,TGCAGCGTGACAAGTCGTCTAAGTGTTGAAGCTTTCTTT,CSVTSRLSVEAFF
-,-,TRBV30,TRBJ2-7,11,TGTGGATTGGGCCTCTCCTACGAGCAGTACTTC,CGLGLSYEQYF
TRBD1,-,TRBV5-1,TRBJ2-5,15,TGCGCCAGCAGCTTGAGCCCAACAGGGGAAGAGACCCAGTACTTC,CASSLSPTGEETQYF
-,-,TRBV7-2,TRBJ2-3,14,TGTGCCAGCAGCTTAGTTGCGGGACCAGATACGCAGTATTTT,CASSLVAGPDTQYF
TRBD2,-,TRBV7-9,TRBJ2-1,16,TGTGCCAGCAGCACCCCTAGCGGAAACTCCTACAATGAGCAGTTCTTC,CASSTPSGNSYNEQFF
-,once,TRBV20-1,TRBJ1-5,11,TGCAGTGCTTCTTCCGGGGAGCCCCAGCATTTT,CSASSGEPQHF
TRBD1,-,TRBV4-3,TRBJ1-4,14,TGCGCCAGCAGCCACGGGACAGGGAATGAAAAACTGTTTTTT,CASSHGTGNEKLFF
TRBD1,-,TRBV30,TRBJ2-1,14,TGTGCCTGGGTGAAACGGACAGGCTACAATGAGCAGTTCTTC,CAWVKRTGYNEQFF
TRBD1,-,TRBV18,TRBJ1-2,16,TGTGCCAGCTCTCGCAACACAGGGGCGGAGTCGTATGGCTACACCTTC,CASSRNTGAESYGYTF
-,-,TRBV30,TRBJ1-2,13,TGTGCCTGGAAAGAGGGGAGGTTGGATGGCTACACCTTC,CAWKEGRLDGYTF
-,once,TRBV6-6,TRBJ2-7,13,TGTGCCAGCAGTTCTGTTCTATCCCACGAGCAGTACTTC,CASSSVLSHEQYF
TRBD1,-,TRBV7-8,TRBJ1-1,17,TGTGCCAGCAGCTTAGCGGGACAGGGGCTTGGAGGGACTGAAGCTTTCTTT,CASSLAGQGLGGTEAFF
-,once,TRBV25-1,TRBJ2-1,17,TGTGCCAGCAGTGACCCCATGGGAGCGGAAACCTACAATGAGCAGTTCTTC,CASSDPMGAETYNEQFF
TRBD1,-,TRBV5-4,TRBJ1-1,13,TGTGCCAGCAGCGATAAACAGGGGGTACAGGCTTTCTTT,CASSDKQGVQAFF